Listed here are 24 T cell receptor beta chains from one sample, sequenced in a study of blood T cells in healthy people across ages. Next came a second PCR, run for about 7 to 12 cycles, which used a sample-barcoded 5' primer along with a J-beta primer mix. TCRdb processed the 5' RACE reads anew with MiXCR; each CDR3 protein has one entry. The repertoire holds around 280,000 distinct CDR3 sequences, roughly 27% seen once, with 25% to 30% in the top ten. The specimen sequenced was blood. The receptors come from a woman in her sixties or seventies in good health.

The chain links TRBV29-1 to TRBJ2-4; 8 bases match TRBD1. Germline V gives CDR1 SQVTM, CDR2 ANQGSEA. The J segment lost 2 bases and the V segment lost 8 bases, leaving 5 bases of the junction unmatched. CDR3 length: 13 residues. Here the CDR3 reads CSIGQGSKNIQYF. CDR3 in DNA: TGCAGCATAGGACAGGGTTCCAAAAACATTCAGTACTTC.

This clonotype was observed a handful of times. The V and J genes are TRBV4-1 and TRBJ2-1, with 8 nucleotides matching TRBD2. CDR3 length equals 20 residues. The V gene end was trimmed by 0 bases and the J gene end by 0 bases; junction bases not matched to a gene: 13. Germline CDR1 and CDR2: MGHRA and YSYEKL. The DNA of the CDR3 is TGCGCCAGCAGCCAAGAACCTAGCGGGTCAGCCGGGAGCTCCTACAATGAGCAGTTCTTC. Translated, it gives CASSQEPSGSAGSSYNEQFF.

A note on this clonotype: A clone one base away is much larger, so this may be a read error. The rearrangement uses TRBV28 and TRBJ2-1; D is unclear. The tail of the sequence fits TRBJ2-7 better, so the J call may be wrong. Germline V gene sequence: CDR1 MDHEN, CDR2 SYDVKM. The CDR3 has 14 residues. The CDR3 DNA follows: TGTGCCAGCAGTTTATCCCAATACAGAAATGAGCAGTACTTC. The encoded protein is CASSLSQYRNEQYF.

This clonotype was recorded a few times. The gene calls are TRBV6-2 or TRBV6-3 and TRBJ1-2, with D unclear. The CDR3 spans 14 residues. V shed 2 bases and J shed 2 bases, with 9 bases lying between them. The germline gives CDR1 MNHEY, CDR2 SVGEGT. The DNA of the CDR3 is TGTGCCAGCAGTTACGGGTTCGGAAACTATGGCTACACCTTC. Its protein is CASSYGFGNYGYTF.

This clonotype was detected only a few times. The J gene is TRBJ2-5, the V gene TRBV7-8, with a tentative D call TRBD1 (6 bases). The ends were cut back, 5 bases at V and 1 base at J, with 14 bases in the middle. CDR3 length: 15 residues. The V gene's germline CDR1 is SGHVS and CDR2 FQNEAQ. CDR3 residues: CASSLTDRIQETQYF. The CDR3 region has the DNA TGTGCCAGCAGCCTGACCGACAGGATCCAAGAGACCCAGTACTTC.

V gene TRBV5-1 combines with J gene TRBJ2-7; 13 nucleotides match TRBD2. Unmatched junction bases numbered 5, after V lost 3 bases and J lost 5 bases. CDR1 and CDR2 (germline): SGHRS, YFSETQ. The CDR3 runs to 15 residues. The CDR3: CASSWRTSGSNEQYF. DNA for the CDR3: TGCGCCAGCAGCTGGAGGACTAGCGGGAGTAACGAGCAGTACTTC.

There are a few counts of this clonotype. The CDR3 loop is CASSLPGVSQETQYF. The CDR3 nucleotides are TGCGCCAGCAGCTTGCCTGGAGTCTCGCAAGAGACCCAGTACTTC. The V gene is TRBV5-1, the J gene TRBJ2-5; D is unresolved. Germline CDR1 SGHRS, CDR2 YFSETQ. V was pared by 1 base and J by 2 bases, with 12 bases between. The CDR3 contains 15 residues.

This clonotype was recorded once. The junction shows a germline mismatch at one end, possibly a read error. The V and J genes are TRBV29-1 and TRBJ1-2; TRBD1 agrees at 9 bases. Per germline, CDR1 SQVTM and CDR2 ANQGSEA. The CDR3 covers 15 residues. The CDR3 reads CSVDRPGQGRDGHTF. The CDR3 DNA reads as TGCAGCGTTGACCGTCCGGGACAGGGTCGTGATGGCCACACCTTC.

This clonotype was found many times. This chain links TRBV20-1 with TRBJ1-6; D may be TRBD1 (6 bases). The germline gives CDR1 DFQATT, CDR2 SNEGSKA (reference sequence). V lost 1 base to trimming and J lost 7 bases, with 14 bases between them. The CDR3 has 15 amino acids. The CDR3 is CSARGLGQRNSPLHF. In DNA form, the CDR3 reads TGCAGTGCTAGAGGACTCGGACAGAGAAATTCACCCCTCCACTTT.

This clonotype has a handful of counts. The chain couples TRBV4-2 to TRBJ2-4, with TRBD1 matching over 7 bases. V dropped 0 bases and J dropped 1; count of bases not matched to a gene: 6. The germline CDR1 and CDR2 sequences are LGHNA and YNFKEQ. The CDR3 extends over 17 amino acids. The CDR3 spells CASSQETGLYAKNIQYF. DNA of the CDR3: TGTGCCAGCAGCCAAGAGACAGGGCTCTACGCCAAAAACATTCAGTACTTC.

This clonotype was seen a single time. Here the CDR3 reads CAVQGDQETQYF. In nucleotides, the CDR3 is TGTGCCGTACAGGGGGACCAAGAGACCCAGTACTTC. The V call is TRBV10-3, the J call TRBJ2-5; 8 bases align to TRBD1. There are 12 residues in the CDR3. V lost 11 bases and J lost 0; bases outside the gene matches: 2. Germline assignment: CDR1 ENHRY and CDR2 SYGVKD.

This clonotype was counted a few times. The chain couples TRBV7-3 to TRBJ2-1; 9 bases line up with TRBD2. The CDR3 length is 15 residues. Germline CDR1 and CDR2: SGHTA and FQGTGA. V lost 5 bases and J lost 4; bases outside the gene matches: 6. CDR3 nucleotides: TGTGCCAGCAGCGTGGGACTAGCTGAGTACAATGAGCAGTTCTTC. Encoded protein: CASSVGLAEYNEQFF.

This chain joins TRBV12-3 or TRBV12-4 and TRBJ2-5; 13 nucleotides align to TRBD2. The end of the DNA fits TRBJ2-1 better, so the J call may be wrong. The CDR3 consists of 17 residues. The CDR3 protein is CASSNPGLAGKYNEQFF. The DNA for the CDR3 is TGTGCCAGCAGTAACCCGGGACTAGCGGGAAAATACAATGAGCAGTTCTTC.

With respect to this clonotype: The CDR3 ends on some other residue instead of the conserved phenylalanine or tryptophan, so this is likely a read error. The chain joins TRBV29-1 to TRBJ2-3; D not certain. V was pared by 5 bases and J by 0 bases, with 12 bases between. Per germline, CDR1 SQVTM and CDR2 ANQGSEA. The CDR3 has 14 residues. The CDR3 nucleotides are TGCAGCGTTAGTGCGGTCCCCAGCACAGATACGCAGTATCTT. This translates into CSVSAVPSTDTQYL.

V gene TRBV28 combines with J gene TRBJ1-2, with TRBD1 as a possible D gene (5 bases). Trimming took off 6 bases at V and 7 bases at J, with 15 bases between the two ends. Germline CDR1 MDHEN, CDR2 SYDVKM. CDR3 length: 13 amino acids. The CDR3 DNA follows: TGTGCCAGCAGATTACCGGGACGAAGTGGCTACACCTTC. Translating gives CASRLPGRSGYTF.

The chain joins TRBV4-1 to TRBJ2-5; TRBD2 matches 7 bases. The DNA end is more similar to TRBJ2-1, so the J call may be wrong. The CDR3 runs to 17 residues. Germline CDR1 is MGHRA and CDR2 is YSYEKL. The chain's CDR3 is CASSQEGTTSSENEQFF. In DNA, the CDR3 is TGCGCCAGCAGCCAAGAGGGTACGACTAGCTCGGAGAATGAGCAGTTCTTC.

The chain recombines TRBV6-1 with TRBJ2-2; D is undetermined. The germline gives CDR1 MNHNS, CDR2 SASEGT. V shed 2 bases and J shed 5 bases, with 6 bases lying between them. The CDR3 covers 13 residues. In nucleotides, the CDR3 is TGTGCCAGCAGTGAATTGGTGACCGGGGAGCTGTTTTTT. Amino acids: CASSELVTGELFF.

This chain uses TRBV28 with TRBJ2-1, with 10 nucleotides matching TRBD1. Germline values: CDR1 MDHEN, CDR2 SYDVKM. CDR3 size: 15 residues. Trimming at V came to 11 bases and at J to 7 bases, leaving 14 bases not matched to a gene. The CDR3 coding sequence is TGTGCCGGCCAAGACAGGGGGCGCGTTAGGAATGAGCAGTTCTTC. It translates to CAGQDRGRVRNEQFF.

The rearrangement uses TRBV20-1 and TRBJ1-2; unclear D gene. V was trimmed by 0 bases and J by 4 bases, leaving 9 bases between them. Germline V CDR1 and CDR2: DFQATT, SNEGSKA (reference sequence). CDR3 length: 13 amino acids. For the CDR3, the DNA is TGCAGTGCTAGAGATTTTAACTCCTATGGCTACACCTTC. Translated: CSARDFNSYGYTF.

The chain employs TRBV20-1 and TRBJ2-3; D is tentatively TRBD1 or TRBD2 (5 bases each). CDR3 length: 11 amino acids. The V end lost 6 bases, the J end lost 8 bases, and 12 bases lay between the germline ends. Germline loops: CDR1 DFQATT, CDR2 SNEGSKA (reference sequence). The CDR3 reads CSAGLAATQYF. The CDR3 DNA follows: TGCAGTGCGGGGCTAGCAGCTACGCAGTATTTT.

V gene TRBV7-8 combines with J gene TRBJ2-5; D uncertain. Germline loops: CDR1 SGHVS, CDR2 FQNEAQ. With 11 bases removed from V and 3 bases from J, the gap between germline ends came to 13 bases. This CDR3 is built from 12 residues. The CDR3 sequence: CAFSALKETQYF. The CDR3 DNA reads as TGTGCCTTCAGCGCCCTAAAAGAGACCCAGTACTTC.

About this clonotype itself: One end of the junction varies from germline; a read error may be responsible. J is TRBJ2-7 and V is TRBV9; 8 bases are shared with TRBD1. The CDR3 totals 16 residues. Per germline, CDR1 SGDLS and CDR2 YYNGEE. In DNA form, the CDR3 reads TGTGCCAGCAGCGTATCCGGGACAGGAGGATCGGGAGAGCAGTGCTTC. It encodes CASSVSGTGGSGEQCF.

This clonotype turned up a few times. The rearrangement uses TRBV28 and TRBJ2-1, with TRBD2 identical over 7 bases. V lost 7 bases to trimming and J lost 0 bases; unmatched junction nucleotides: 3. CDR3 size: 14 residues. The germline V gene encodes CDR1 MDHEN and CDR2 SYDVKM. The CDR3 region is CASKTSRSYNEQFF. The DNA for the CDR3 is TGTGCCAGCAAGACTAGCCGCTCCTACAATGAGCAGTTCTTC.

The sample holds a few counts of this clonotype. V is TRBV28 and J is TRBJ2-7; D is undetermined. The V and J ends lost 8 bases and 1 base respectively, with 12 bases between them. The CDR3 is made up of 13 amino acids. Germline V lookup: CDR1 MDHEN, CDR2 SYDVKM. CDR3 nucleotides: TGTGCCAGCGGCCGAGGAGTTTCCTACGAGCAGTACTTC. This sequence encodes CASGRGVSYEQYF.